These 22 T cell receptor beta chains share one sample of origin, sequenced in a study of T cells in Graves' hyperthyroidism and ophthalmopathy. RNA transcripts gave rise to amplified TCR beta CDR3 regions. During a first-round RT-PCR of the TCR CDR3, the HTBI primer set was used. TCRdb re-called the multiplex PCR reads with MiXCR, one entry per CDR3 protein. The sample contains roughly 200,000 distinct CDR3 sequences, approximately 16% of which appear only once. The sequenced sample consisted of blood. These TCRs come from a man aged 35-49 years with Graves' hyperthyroidism.

This clonotype was counted at least ten times. The rearrangement joins TRBV20-1 to TRBJ2-3, with D unresolved. The CDR3 has 16 residues. Trimming removed 0 bases at V and 0 bases at J, with 13 bases between. Germline V gene sequence: CDR1 DFQATT, CDR2 SNEGSKA (reference sequence). As DNA, the CDR3 is TGCAGTGCTAGAGATCGTAGGTCCCTTAGCACAGATACGCAGTATTTT. Its translation: CSARDRRSLSTDTQYF.

This clonotype was observed many times. V and J are TRBV3-1 and TRBJ1-1, with TRBD1 matching over 7 bases. V shed 4 bases, J shed 1 base, and the junction held 3 bases outside the gene matches. This CDR3 has 14 amino acids. CDR1 LGHDT and CDR2 YNNKEL come from the germline V gene (reference sequence). The CDR3 protein is CASSPQGTNTEAFF. CDR3 nucleotide sequence: TGTGCCAGCAGCCCACAGGGGACGAACACTGAAGCTTTCTTT.

The V call is TRBV11-2, the J call TRBJ2-4; 14 nucleotides match TRBD2. The CDR3 loop spans 15 amino acids. The germline CDR1 and CDR2 sequences are SGHAT and FQNNGV. Trimming took 5 bases from V and 6 from J; bases not matched to a gene: 3. The CDR3 loop reads CASSLGTSGRNIQYF. Written as DNA, the CDR3 is TGTGCCAGCAGCCTGGGGACTAGCGGGAGAAACATTCAGTACTTC.

The table lists this clonotype with many counts. V is TRBV20-1 and J is TRBJ1-2, with TRBD1 as a possible D gene (5 bases). The length of the CDR3 is 13 residues. CDR1 is DFQATT and CDR2 is SNEGSKA in the germline V gene (reference sequence). The V end lost 1 base, the J end lost 3 bases, and 9 bases lay between the germline ends. The CDR3 loop reads CSARGQLDYGYTF. The CDR3 nucleotides are TGCAGTGCTAGAGGACAGCTCGACTATGGCTACACCTTC.

Ten or more counts support this clonotype. This sequence joins TRBV7-9 and TRBJ1-2; no clear D. The CDR3 is 15 residues long. Germline V CDR1 and CDR2: SEHNR, FQNEAQ (reference sequence). Trimming removed 4 bases at V and 4 bases at J, with 16 bases between. CDR3 nucleotide sequence: TGTGCCAGCAGCTGGAGTCAGCCGTCCAGCTATGGCTACACCTTC. Protein: CASSWSQPSSYGYTF. The variable domain in full, with the rest retrieved from reference TRBV7-9 and TRBJ1-2, is DTGVSQNPRHKITKRGQNVTFRCDPISEHNRLYWYRQTLGQGPEFLTYFQNEAQLEKSRLLSDRFSAERPKGSFSTLEIQRTEQGDSAMYLCASSWSQPSSYGYTFGSGTRLTVV.

This rearrangement joins TRBV20-1 to TRBJ2-7, with TRBD2 matching 8 bases. Germline CDR1 and CDR2: DFQATT and SNEGSKA (reference sequence). The CDR3 spans 17 residues. V dropped 6 bases and J dropped 2; count of bases not matched to a gene: 18. The CDR3 sequence: CSASSSGTSSFTYEQYF. CDR3 DNA: TGCAGTGCCTCTTCCTCCGGGACTAGTTCCTTTACCTACGAGCAGTACTTC.

There are many counts of this clonotype. The chain has TRBV4-3 and TRBJ2-1; weak D call: TRBD2 (6 bases). CDR3 length: 15 residues. Germline-derived CDR1 and CDR2 are LGHNA and YSLEER. Trimming stripped 4 bases from V and 2 bases from J, with 12 bases between. In nucleotides, the CDR3 is TGCGCCAGCAGCCTTGGGGGGATCGCCTACAATGAGCAGTTCTTC. This encodes CASSLGGIAYNEQFF.

In this sample, this clonotype turned up many times. This rearrangement joins TRBV20-1 to TRBJ1-1; D is undetermined. The CDR3 contains 13 residues. Per germline, CDR1 DFQATT and CDR2 SNEGSKA (reference sequence). V dropped 5 bases and J dropped 4 bases, with 14 bases sitting between them. In DNA, the CDR3 is TGCAGTGCTCTATATCAAGGCGGCACTGAAGCTTTCTTT. Translating gives CSALYQGGTEAFF.

This clonotype was detected ten times or more. The chain's CDR3 is CAWSDNTGELFF. The CDR3 DNA follows: TGTGCCTGGAGCGATAACACCGGGGAGCTGTTTTTT. The chain links TRBV30 to TRBJ2-2; D is unclear. This CDR3 has 12 amino acids. The V gene's germline CDR1 is GTSNPN and CDR2 SVGIG (reference sequence). V gave up 3 bases and J gave up 2 bases, with 4 bases separating them.

At least ten counts were recorded for this clonotype. J is TRBJ2-7 and V is TRBV11-2, with a tentative D call TRBD1 (6 bases). The germline V gene encodes CDR1 SGHAT and CDR2 FQNNGV. The V end was cut by 1 base, the J end by 4 bases, with 11 bases between. This CDR3 spans 14 amino acids. This CDR3 is CASSLGGTTYEQYF. CDR3 nucleotide sequence: TGTGCCAGCAGCTTAGGTGGGACAACTTACGAGCAGTACTTC.

The table lists this clonotype with many counts. The rearrangement joins TRBV6-2 or TRBV6-3 to TRBJ1-2; maybe TRBD1 (5 bases). The CDR3 has 14 amino acids. Germline V gives CDR1 MNHEY, CDR2 SVGEGT. Trimming removed 6 bases from V and 4 bases from J, with 15 bases in between. The CDR3 loop reads CASSRPDGTYGYTF. The DNA for the CDR3 is TGTGCCAGCAGCAGACCGGACGGGACCTATGGCTACACCTTC.

This clonotype was detected many times. This chain connects TRBV18 to TRBJ2-1, with D hard to call. This CDR3 comprises 15 residues. The germline CDR1 and CDR2 sequences are KGHSH and LQKENI. Trimming took off 6 bases at V and 6 bases at J, with 18 bases between the two ends. The CDR3 bases are TGTGCCAGCTCCCCGGTTAGTCCCTCCCTCAATGAGCAGTTCTTC. It encodes CASSPVSPSLNEQFF.

This clonotype showed up just a few times. V usage is TRBV9 and J usage is TRBJ2-1; D unresolved. The CDR3 extends over 12 amino acids. Germline V gene sequence: CDR1 SGDLS, CDR2 YYNGEE. Trimming shortened V by 4 bases and J by 7 bases, and 9 bases separated the two germline ends. The CDR3 DNA is TGTGCCAGCAGCTCAAATGGGAATGAGCAGTTCTTC. Protein sequence: CASSSNGNEQFF.

This clonotype was seen a few times. The rearrangement links TRBV20-1 to TRBJ2-4, with 7 bases that match TRBD2. CDR3 size: 15 residues. J lost 3 bases, V lost 5 bases, and 10 bases had no gene match. Germline-derived CDR1 and CDR2 are DFQATT and SNEGSKA (reference sequence). The CDR3 here is CSAGGGSRGKNIQYF. CDR3 nucleotides: TGCAGTGCTGGGGGGGGGTCGCGGGGCAAAAACATTCAGTACTTC.

The chain has TRBV20-1 and TRBJ1-2; possible D gene TRBD1, 6 bases. The CDR3 spans 11 residues. V was shortened by 6 bases and J by 7 bases, with 12 bases between the two germline ends. Germline CDR1 is DFQATT and CDR2 is SNEGSKA (reference sequence). CDR3 nucleotides: TGCAGTGCCAGGGGTAGGGGTGGCTACACCTTC. Translating it yields CSARGRGGYTF.

This chain uses TRBV19 with TRBJ2-1, with 8 nucleotides matching TRBD2. Unmatched junction bases numbered 7, after V lost 5 bases and J lost 7 bases. Germline V gene sequence: CDR1 LNHDA, CDR2 SQIVND (reference sequence). The CDR3 sequence is 14 residues long. CDR3 DNA sequence: TGTGCCAGTAGTCCTGGCGGGGGGTATAATGAGCAGTTCTTC. It is translated as CASSPGGGYNEQFF. The variable domain in full, with the rest retrieved from reference TRBV19 and TRBJ2-1, is DGGITQSPKYLFRKEGQNVTLSCEQNLNHDAMYWYRQDPGQGLRLIYYSQIVNDFQKGDIAEGYSVSREKKESFPLTVTSAQKNPTAFYLCASSPGGGYNEQFFGPGTRLTVL.

This clonotype has at least ten counts. The V and J genes are TRBV20-1 and TRBJ1-5, with 8 bases aligning to TRBD1. The junction had 13 bases not matched to a gene; V was cut back by 5 bases and J by 7 bases. This CDR3 is built from 15 residues. Germline V CDR1 and CDR2: DFQATT, SNEGSKA (reference sequence). CDR3 in amino acids: CSALPNDRGSQPQHF. The DNA for the CDR3 is TGCAGTGCTCTTCCAAACGACAGGGGCAGCCAGCCCCAGCATTTT.

The J gene is TRBJ2-5, the V gene TRBV7-9, with D uncertain. V was cut by 5 bases and J by 3 bases, with 13 bases left in between. The CDR3 loop spans 14 amino acids. CDR1 SEHNR and CDR2 FQNEAQ come from the germline V gene (reference sequence). CDR3 sequence reads: CASSPLRSKETQYF. DNA of the CDR3: TGTGCCAGCAGCCCCCTAAGAAGCAAAGAGACCCAGTACTTC.

This clonotype was found many times. V gene TRBV5-6 combines with J gene TRBJ2-1, with TRBD2 matching over 8 bases. The CDR3 extends over 15 amino acids. Germline CDR1 reads SGHDT; CDR2 reads YYEEEE. V shed 0 bases, J shed 6 bases, and the junction held 5 bases outside the gene matches. CDR3 sequence (DNA): TGTGCCAGCAGCTTGGGTGGTAGCGGGGTCAATGAGCAGTTCTTC. Translating it yields CASSLGGSGVNEQFF.

This clonotype has a count of ten or more. This chain joins TRBV20-1 and TRBJ1-5, with D possibly being TRBD1 (5 bases). Germline V gene data show CDR1 as DFQATT and CDR2 as SNEGSKA (reference sequence). V dropped 6 bases and J dropped 0 bases, with 18 bases sitting between them. There are 16 residues in the CDR3. The CDR3 spells CSARRHGGFSNQPQHF. Written as DNA, the CDR3 is TGCAGTGCCCGGCGCCACGGGGGGTTTAGCAATCAGCCCCAGCATTTT.

This clonotype was observed many times. This rearrangement joins TRBV30 to TRBJ1-5; D is unresolved. Germline V gives CDR1 GTSNPN, CDR2 SVGIG (reference sequence). The CDR3 extends over 13 amino acids. V was clipped by 0 bases and J by 3 bases, with 6 bases between them. The CDR3 DNA reads TGTGCCTGGAGTGTGATGTACAATCAGCCCCAGCATTTT. Translating it yields CAWSVMYNQPQHF. Together with reference TRBV30 and TRBJ1-5, the CDR3 gives the full variable domain: SQTIHQWPATLVQPVGSPLSLECTVEGTSNPNLYWYRQAAGRGLQLLFYSVGIGQISSEVPQNLSASRPQDRQFILSSKKLLLSDSGFYLCAWSVMYNQPQHFGDGTRLSIL.

V and J are TRBV19 and TRBJ2-5; no definite D call. V was cut by 3 bases and J by 7 bases, with 15 bases left in between. Germline CDR1 reads LNHDA; CDR2 reads SQIVND (reference sequence). The CDR3 covers 14 residues. DNA of the CDR3: TGTGCCAGTAGTATCCCGGGCCTCCCGGGGACCCAGTACTTC. Translating it yields CASSIPGLPGTQYF.